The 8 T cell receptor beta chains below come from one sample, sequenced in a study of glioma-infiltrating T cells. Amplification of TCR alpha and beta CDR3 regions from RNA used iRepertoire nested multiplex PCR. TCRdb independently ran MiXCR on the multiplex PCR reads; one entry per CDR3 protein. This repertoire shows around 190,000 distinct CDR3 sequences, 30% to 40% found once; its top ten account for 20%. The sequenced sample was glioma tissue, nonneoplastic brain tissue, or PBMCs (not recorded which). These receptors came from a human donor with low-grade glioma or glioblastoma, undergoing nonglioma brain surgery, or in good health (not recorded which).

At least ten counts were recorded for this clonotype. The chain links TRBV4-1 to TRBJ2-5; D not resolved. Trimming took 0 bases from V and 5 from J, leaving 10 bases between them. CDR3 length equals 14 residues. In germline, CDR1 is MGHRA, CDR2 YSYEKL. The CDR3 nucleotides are TGCGCCAGCAGCCAAGATTGGAGTTTCGAGACCCAGTACTTC. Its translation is CASSQDWSFETQYF.

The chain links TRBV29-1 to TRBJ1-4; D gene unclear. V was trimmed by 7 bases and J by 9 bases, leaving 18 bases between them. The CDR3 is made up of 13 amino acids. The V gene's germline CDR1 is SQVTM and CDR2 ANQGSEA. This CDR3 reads CSGIPSRIQKLFF. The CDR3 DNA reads TGCAGCGGCATCCCCAGTCGTATTCAAAAACTGTTTTTT. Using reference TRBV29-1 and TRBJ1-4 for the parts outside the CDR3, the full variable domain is SAVISQKPSRDICQRGTSLTIQCQVDSQVTMMFWYRQQPGQSLTLIATANQGSEATYESGFVIDKFPISRPNLTFSTLTVSNMSPEDSSIYLCSGIPSRIQKLFFGSGTQLSVL.

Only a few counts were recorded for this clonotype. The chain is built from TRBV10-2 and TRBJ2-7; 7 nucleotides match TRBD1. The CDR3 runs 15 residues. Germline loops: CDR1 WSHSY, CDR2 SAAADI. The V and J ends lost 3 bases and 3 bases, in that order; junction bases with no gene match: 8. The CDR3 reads CASSDPQGSNYEQYF. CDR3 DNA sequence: TGCGCCAGCAGTGATCCACAGGGGAGTAACTACGAGCAGTACTTC.

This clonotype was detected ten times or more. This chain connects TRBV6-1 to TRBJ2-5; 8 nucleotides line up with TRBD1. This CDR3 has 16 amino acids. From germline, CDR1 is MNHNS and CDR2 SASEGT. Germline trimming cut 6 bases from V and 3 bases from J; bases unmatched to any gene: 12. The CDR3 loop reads CASRELRQGREETQYF. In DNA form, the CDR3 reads TGTGCCAGCAGGGAGTTACGACAGGGGCGCGAAGAGACCCAGTACTTC.

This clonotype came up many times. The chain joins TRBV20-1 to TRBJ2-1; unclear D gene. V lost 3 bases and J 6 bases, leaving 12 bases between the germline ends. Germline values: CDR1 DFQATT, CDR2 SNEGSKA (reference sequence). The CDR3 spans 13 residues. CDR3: CSASGSSRNEQFF. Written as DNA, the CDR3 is TGCAGTGCTAGTGGTAGTAGCCGCAATGAGCAGTTCTTC.

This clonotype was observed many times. The CDR3 spells CASSLAGRNPYNEQFF. CDR3 nucleotide sequence: TGTGCCAGCAGCTTGGCCGGGCGGAACCCCTACAATGAGCAGTTCTTC. V and J are TRBV5-4 and TRBJ2-1; D is undetermined. This CDR3 region has 16 residues. Per the germline V gene, CDR1 is SGHNT and CDR2 is YYREEE (reference sequence). Deletions cut 0 bases from V and 2 bases from J, with 12 bases between.

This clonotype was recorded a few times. For the CDR3, the DNA is TGTGCCAGCGTCCTTGCCGGGGGGCACGGGGAGACCCAGTACTTC. Amino acids: CASVLAGGHGETQYF. The chain combines TRBV12-3 or TRBV12-4 with TRBJ2-5; D perhaps matches TRBD2 (7 bases). V was shortened by 8 bases and J by 5 bases, with 21 bases between the two germline ends. CDR3 size: 15 residues.

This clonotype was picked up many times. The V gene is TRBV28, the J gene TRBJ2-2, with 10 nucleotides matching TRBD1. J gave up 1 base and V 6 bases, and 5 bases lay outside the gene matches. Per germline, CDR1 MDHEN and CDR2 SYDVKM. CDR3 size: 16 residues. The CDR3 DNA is TGTGCCAGCAGCCAAGGGGACAGGGGGAACACCGGGGAGCTGTTTTTT. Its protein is CASSQGDRGNTGELFF.